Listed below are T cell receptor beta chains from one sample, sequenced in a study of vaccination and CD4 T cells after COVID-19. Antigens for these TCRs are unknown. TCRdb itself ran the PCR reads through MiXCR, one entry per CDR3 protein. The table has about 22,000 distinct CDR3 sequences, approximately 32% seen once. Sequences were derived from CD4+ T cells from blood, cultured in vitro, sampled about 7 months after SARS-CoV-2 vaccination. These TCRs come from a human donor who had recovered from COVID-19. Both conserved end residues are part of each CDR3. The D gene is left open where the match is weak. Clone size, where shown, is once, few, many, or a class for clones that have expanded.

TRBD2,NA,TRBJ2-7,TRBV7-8,CASDHWTSGGEQYF,TGTGCCAGTGACCACTGGACTAGCGGGGGCGAGCAGTACTTC
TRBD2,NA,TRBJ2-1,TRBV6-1,CASSEWGLAAYNEQFF,TGTGCCAGCAGTGAATGGGGACTAGCGGCATACAATGAGCAGTTCTTC
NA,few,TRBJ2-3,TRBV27,CASSLSVSTDTQYF,TGTGCCAGCAGTTTAAGCGTGAGCACAGATACGCAGTATTTT
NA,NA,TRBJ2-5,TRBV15,CATGRDRAGAQETQYF,TGTGCCACCGGCAGAGATAGGGCCGGAGCACAAGAGACCCAGTACTTC
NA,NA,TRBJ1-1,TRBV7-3,CASSLFGGVNTEAFF,TGTGCCAGCAGCTTATTTGGAGGCGTCAACACTGAAGCTTTCTTT
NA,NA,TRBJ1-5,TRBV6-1,CSGSYDGNSNQPQHF,TGTTCAGGATCTTACGATGGAAATAGCAATCAGCCCCAGCATTTT
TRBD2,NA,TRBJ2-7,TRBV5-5,CASSLGLAGDYEQYF,TGTGCCAGCAGCTTGGGACTAGCGGGGGACTACGAGCAGTACTTC
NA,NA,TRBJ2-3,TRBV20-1,CSARDPVGTDTQYF,TGCAGTGCTAGAGACCCGGTAGGGACAGATACGCAGTATTTT
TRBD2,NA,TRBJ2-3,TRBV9,CASSPSGGGSDTQYF,TGTGCCAGCAGCCCCAGCGGGGGGGGTTCGGATACGCAGTATTTT
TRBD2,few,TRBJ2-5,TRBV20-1,CSTLSLAGGNTQETQYF,TGCAGTACCCTGAGTTTAGCGGGGGGGAACACCCAAGAGACCCAGTACTTC
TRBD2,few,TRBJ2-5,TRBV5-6,CASSHGLAGGPQETQYF,TGTGCCAGCAGCCATGGACTAGCGGGAGGGCCTCAAGAGACCCAGTACTTC
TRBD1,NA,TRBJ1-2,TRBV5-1,CASSGRQGAEGYTF,TGCGCCAGCAGCGGGCGACAGGGGGCGGAGGGCTACACCTTC
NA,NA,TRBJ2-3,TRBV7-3,CASSPTSTDTQYF,TGTGCCAGCAGCCCCACTAGCACAGATACGCAGTATTTT
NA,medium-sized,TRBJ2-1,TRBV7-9,CASSPKTSNEQFF,TGTGCCAGCAGCCCGAAGACAAGCAATGAGCAGTTCTTC
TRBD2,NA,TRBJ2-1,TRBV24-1,CATSEVAGGPTYEQFF,TGTGCCACCAGTGAAGTAGCGGGAGGGCCCACTTATGAGCAGTTCTTC
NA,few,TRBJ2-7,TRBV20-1,CSALPDTTYEQYF,TGCAGTGCTCTCCCCGACACGACCTACGAGCAGTACTTC
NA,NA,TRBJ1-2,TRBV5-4,CASSSPDRRKGYTF,TGTGCCAGCAGCTCCCCGGACAGACGAAAGGGCTACACCTTC
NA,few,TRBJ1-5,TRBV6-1,CASTQQHSNQPQHF,TGTGCCAGCACACAGCAACATAGCAATCAGCCCCAGCATTTT
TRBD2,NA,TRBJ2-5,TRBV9,CASSVGLAGGALQETQYF,TGTGCCAGCAGCGTAGGGCTAGCGGGAGGGGCCCTACAAGAGACCCAGTACTTC
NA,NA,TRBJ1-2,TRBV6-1,CASRSNTGIGGYTF,TGTGCCAGCAGGTCCAACACGGGGATCGGTGGCTACACCTTC
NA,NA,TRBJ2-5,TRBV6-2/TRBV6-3,CASTRLNQGVQETQYF,TGTGCCAGCACCAGACTAAACCAAGGGGTTCAAGAGACCCAGTACTTC
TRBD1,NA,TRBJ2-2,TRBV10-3,CAISEDRLTGELFF,TGTGCCATAAGCGAGGACAGGCTGACCGGGGAGCTGTTTTTT
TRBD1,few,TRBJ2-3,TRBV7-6,CASSKWTGLEDTQYF,TGTGCCAGCAGCAAATGGACAGGGTTAGAAGATACGCAGTATTTT
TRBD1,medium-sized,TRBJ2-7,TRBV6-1,CASSTGTGAFYEQYF,TGTGCCAGCAGTACGGGGACAGGGGCCTTCTACGAGCAGTACTTC
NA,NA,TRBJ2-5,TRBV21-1,CASTQRVTQETQYF,TGTGCCAGCACCCAGAGGGTCACCCAAGAGACCCAGTACTTC
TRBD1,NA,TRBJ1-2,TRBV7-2,CASTRQGATDGYTF,TGTGCCAGCACCCGACAGGGGGCGACGGATGGCTACACCTTC
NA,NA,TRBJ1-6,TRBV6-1,CASSTGHLNSPLHF,TGTGCCAGCAGTACGGGACACCTAAATTCACCCCTCCACTTT